This T cell receptor (beta chain) appears in the sequencing data of a study of blood T cell repertoires in COVID-19. Overall study context: The origin of the acute and convalescent COVID-19 samples was the United States, Italy and Spain. Sources were T cells, B-cell-depleted T cells, or PBMCs; the material itself was cDNA or gDNA.

Per the study methods: The authors estimated nucleated cell counts from reference gene primer amplification. Sequencing was performed with immunoSEQ multiplex PCR; in TCRdb, only in-frame clones are kept and a portion is missing. V and J calls and clone size are given by that table; D and trimming were obtained from the DNA. Here the sample spans 300,000 to 450,000 clones, more than 70% being singletons. The germline CDR1 and CDR2 sequences are SNHLY and FYNNEI. The V and J ends lost 6 bases and 8 bases, in that order; junction bases with no gene match: 17. CDR3 length: 17 amino acids. The study counted Cohort 3 donors as recovered given two negative PCRs, clearance, or symptom resolution.

This rearrangement joins TRBV2 to TRBJ1-4; 8 bases are a match to TRBD1. This sequence was found in a woman between 18 and 29 years old who had recovered from COVID-19. The sample consisted of PBMCs or T cells enriched from blood (not recorded which). In nucleotides, the CDR3 is TGTGCCAGCAGCCTAATTCGATCCGGGACAGGAGGGGAAAAACTGTTTTTT. Protein: CASSLIRSGTGGEKLFF.